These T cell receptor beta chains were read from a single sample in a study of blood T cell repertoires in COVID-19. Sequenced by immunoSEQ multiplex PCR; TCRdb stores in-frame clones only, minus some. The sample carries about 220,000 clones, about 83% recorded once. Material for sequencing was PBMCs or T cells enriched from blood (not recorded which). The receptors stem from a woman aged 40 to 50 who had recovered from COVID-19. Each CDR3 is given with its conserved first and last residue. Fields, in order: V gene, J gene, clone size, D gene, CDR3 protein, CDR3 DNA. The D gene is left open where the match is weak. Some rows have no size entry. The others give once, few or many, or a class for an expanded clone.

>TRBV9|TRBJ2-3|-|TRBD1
CASSAGGVTGGTQYF
TGTGCCAGCAGTGCAGGGGGCGTGACTGGAGGTACGCAGTATTTT
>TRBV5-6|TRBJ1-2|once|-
CASSFRGGYTF
TGTGCCAGCAGCTTCAGGGGAGGCTACACCTTC
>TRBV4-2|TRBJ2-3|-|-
CASSLAGLTDTQYF
TGTGCCAGCAGCCTTGCGGGACTCACAGATACGCAGTATTTT
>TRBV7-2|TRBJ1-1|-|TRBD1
CASSAQGGGTEAFF
TGTGCCAGCAGTGCACAGGGGGGGGGTACTGAAGCTTTCTTT
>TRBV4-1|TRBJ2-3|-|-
CASLGPSLKQYF
TGCGCCAGCCTCGGCCCTAGCTTAAAGCAGTATTTT
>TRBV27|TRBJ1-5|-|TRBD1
CASSSFGTGRNQPQHF
TGTGCCAGCAGTTCCTTTGGGACAGGGAGGAATCAGCCCCAGCATTTT
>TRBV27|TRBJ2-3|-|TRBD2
CASRPILRGSGGPYSSTDTQYF
TGTGCCAGCAGGCCGATCCTCCGAGGGTCGGGAGGGCCCTACTCAAGCACAGATACGCAGTATTTT
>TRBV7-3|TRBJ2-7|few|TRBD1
CASSLGGTGTVQYF
TGTGCCAGCAGCTTAGGTGGGACAGGGACTGTGCAGTACTTC
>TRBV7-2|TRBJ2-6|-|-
CASSLEPGANVLTF
TGTGCCAGCAGCTTAGAGCCTGGGGCCAACGTCCTGACTTTC
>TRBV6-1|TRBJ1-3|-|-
CASSEAPGFGNTIYF
TGTGCCAGCAGTGAAGCGCCAGGGTTCGGAAACACCATATATTTT
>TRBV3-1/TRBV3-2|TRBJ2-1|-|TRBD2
CASSRSGAGNEQFF
TGTGCCAGCAGCCGTAGCGGGGCGGGGAATGAGCAGTTCTTC
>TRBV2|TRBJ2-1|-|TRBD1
CASSESEGARNLFF
TGTGCCAGCAGTGAATCAGAGGGGGCGCGGAATCTGTTCTTC
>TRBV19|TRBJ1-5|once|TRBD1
CASSYLDRVIYQPQHF
TGTGCCAGTTCATACTTGGACAGGGTAATTTATCAGCCCCAGCATTTT
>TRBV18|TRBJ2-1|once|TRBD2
CASSPQGRGLEGGGEQFF
TGTGCCAGCTCACCCCAGGGGAGGGGACTAGAAGGAGGCGGTGAGCAGTTCTTC
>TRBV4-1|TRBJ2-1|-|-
CASSQKGLQSSYNEQFF
TGCGCCAGCAGCCAGAAGGGACTTCAGAGCTCCTACAATGAGCAGTTCTTC
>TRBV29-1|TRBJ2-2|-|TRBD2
CSVPRAGGNTGELFF
TGCAGCGTTCCTCGAGCGGGAGGTAACACCGGGGAGCTGTTTTTT